This TCR beta chain appears in the sequencing data of a study of PD-L1 blockade in urothelial cancer. Overall study context: Twenty-five of the 29 patients were men with bladder-origin urothelial cancer. Study-level findings and limits: TCR clonality was measured in pretreatment peripheral blood. Clonality below the median predicted better survival. Patients who had durable benefit saw their tumor-associated blood clones expand more at 3 weeks.

CDR3 length equals 13 residues. Germline CDR1 and CDR2: GTSNPN and SVGIG (reference sequence). V dropped 1 base and J dropped 4 bases, with 11 bases sitting between them. This clone appeared once. Its target is not known. Measured with immunoSEQ multiplex PCR; TCRdb has only the in-frame clones, and not every one. The repertoire holds 100,000 to 150,000 clones, with more than 70% as singletons. Specified time point: peripheral blood 6 weeks after treatment start. Anywhere from 1 to 8 samples came from each patient, spanning pretreatment and on-treatment. This receptor was identified in a man aged 50 to 59 with urothelial cancer. This rearrangement joins TRBV30 to TRBJ2-7, with D tentatively TRBD2 (5 bases). This material consisted of PBMCs, taken around atezolizumab (anti-PD-L1) treatment. The chain's CDR3 is CAWSGHWRYEQYF. CDR3 in DNA: TGTGCCTGGAGTGGACACTGGAGGTACGAGCAGTACTTC.